This T cell receptor (beta chain) is from a study of shared clonotypes between healthy human individuals. Whole-study context: A couple of women and three men aged 18 to 49 made up the donors. Points from the study as a whole: Clonotype sharing among donors likely depends on sequencing depth. Memory subsets generally showed smaller estimated richness than naive subsets did.

Selected positively for CCR7 and CD45RO-negative, naive CD8 cells excluded terminally differentiated effector memory CD45RA+ cells. Here immunoSEQ multiplex PCR was the method, and the copy in TCRdb shows in-frame clones only, minus some. The sample holds about 1,800,000 clones, about 95% seen once. Note on this clone: Its antigen is not identified.

Germline CDR1 is LNHDA and CDR2 is SQIVND (reference sequence). V dropped 6 bases and J dropped 0 bases, with 9 bases sitting between them. The CDR3 spans 13 residues. The clonotype comes from a man aged 18 to 30 in good health. What was sequenced was naive CD8+ T cells sorted from blood. The chain has TRBV19 and TRBJ2-7, with a weak D call TRBD2 (5 bases). CDR3 sequence (DNA): TGTGCCAGTAGGGACGGGAACTCCTACGAGCAGTACTTC. It specifies CASRDGNSYEQYF.